The 21 T cell receptor beta chains reported below all come from one sample, sequenced in a study of T-cell memory formation after mild COVID-19. TCRdb reanalysed the 5' RACE reads using MiXCR and keeps one entry per CDR3 protein. The sample holds 300,000 to 400,000 distinct CDR3 sequences, roughly 15% seen once. Source material: PBMCs or a T cell subset sorted from them (not recorded which). The receptors were sampled from a man aged 18 to 29 who had mild COVID-19 (a few samples of this study predate the infection). Cell type and time point are not known.

This clonotype was found a few times. The rearrangement uses TRBV28 and TRBJ2-1, with 11 bases that match TRBD2. Germline V gene sequence: CDR1 MDHEN, CDR2 SYDVKM. The V and J ends lost 3 bases and 5 bases, in that order; junction bases with no gene match: 9. CDR3 length: 17 residues. The CDR3 spells CASSFPSGGQRDNEQFF. In DNA, the CDR3 is TGTGCCAGCAGTTTCCCTAGCGGGGGGCAAAGGGACAATGAGCAGTTCTTC.

This clonotype was counted many times. This sequence joins TRBV7-2 and TRBJ2-1; 14 nucleotides line up with TRBD2. In germline, CDR1 is SGHTA, CDR2 FQGNSA. V lost 5 bases to trimming and J lost 12 bases; unmatched junction nucleotides: 9. This CDR3 comprises 15 residues. The CDR3 nucleotides are TGTGCCAGCAGCACCCGGACTAGCGGGGGGTACGGGCAGTTCTTC. Protein product: CASSTRTSGGYGQFF.

The V and J genes are TRBV12-3 or TRBV12-4 and TRBJ1-5; possible D gene TRBD1, 5 bases. The CDR3 sequence is 15 residues long. V shed 3 bases and J shed 5 bases, with 14 bases lying between them. The CDR3 loop is CASSFRLWGDQPQHF. The CDR3 bases are TGTGCCAGCAGTTTCCGTCTCTGGGGGGATCAGCCCCAGCATTTT.

CDR3 residues: CASSRLGGTEAFF. The CDR3 nucleotides are TGTGCCAGCAGTCGTTTGGGGGGGACTGAAGCTTTCTTT. This sequence joins TRBV12-3 or TRBV12-4 and TRBJ1-1, with TRBD1 as a possible D gene (5 bases). V lost 5 bases and J lost 5, with 12 bases in between. The CDR3 is 13 residues long.

The sample holds a few counts of this clonotype. The V call is TRBV5-1, the J call TRBJ2-1; D may be TRBD2 (7 bases). The germline V and J ends were trimmed by 1 base and 8 bases, with 16 bases remaining between them. The germline V gene has CDR1 SGHRS and CDR2 YFSETQ. The CDR3 consists of 15 residues. CDR3 residues: CASSLYGGLWDEQFF. In nucleotides, the CDR3 is TGCGCCAGCAGCTTGTACGGGGGGCTATGGGATGAGCAGTTCTTC.

This clonotype was seen more than once but under ten times. The rearrangement links TRBV6-6 to TRBJ1-2, with 8 positions matching TRBD1. The CDR3 loop spans 12 amino acids. The V gene's germline CDR1 is MNHNY and CDR2 SVGAGI (reference sequence). V gave up 8 bases and J gave up 4 bases; unmatched junction bases: 3. CDR3 bases: TGTGCCAGCGACAGGGGAAGCTATGGCTACACCTTC. It specifies CASDRGSYGYTF.

The chain carries TRBV7-9 and TRBJ2-7; the match to TRBD1 covers 10 bases. The V gene's germline CDR1 is SEHNR and CDR2 FQNEAQ (reference sequence). CDR3 size: 16 residues. V lost 5 bases, J lost 6 bases, and 13 bases stayed unmatched. The CDR3, as DNA: TGTGCCAGCAGCCCTCCGGGGGGGGACAGGGGAACCGAGCAGTACTTC. This codes for CASSPPGGDRGTEQYF.

This clonotype has a handful of counts. V usage is TRBV9 and J usage is TRBJ2-1, with 15 bases identical to TRBD2. This CDR3 is built from 18 residues. J was trimmed by 3 bases and V by 0 bases; bases with no gene match: 4. Per the germline V gene, CDR1 is SGDLS and CDR2 is YYNGEE. The CDR3 sequence: CASSVAGTSGGSYNEQFF. For the CDR3, the DNA is TGTGCCAGCAGCGTAGCGGGGACTAGCGGGGGGAGCTACAATGAGCAGTTCTTC. Full variable domain (outside the CDR3, taken from reference TRBV9 and TRBJ2-1): DSGVTQTPKHLITATGQRVTLRCSPRSGDLSVYWYQQSLDQGLQFLIQYYNGEERAKGNILERFSAQQFPDLHSELNLSSLELGDSALYFCASSVAGTSGGSYNEQFFGPGTRLTVL.

In its sample, this clonotype was seen a few times. J is TRBJ2-1 and V is TRBV7-9; D is unresolved. V was trimmed by 5 bases and J by 10 bases, leaving 12 bases between them. The CDR3 sequence is 12 residues long. Looked up from germline, CDR1 is SEHNR and CDR2 is FQNEAQ (reference sequence). The CDR3 DNA follows: TGTGCCAGCAGCGATAGATGGGGAGAGCAGTTCTTC. Protein: CASSDRWGEQFF.

This chain links TRBV20-1 with TRBJ2-6; TRBD1 might be the D (5 bases). The germline V gene encodes CDR1 DFQATT and CDR2 SNEGSKA (reference sequence). With 5 bases removed from V and 2 bases from J, the gap between germline ends came to 13 bases. The CDR3 has 15 residues. CDR3 region: CSAGQTLPGANVLTF. The CDR3, as DNA: TGCAGTGCTGGACAAACCCTACCTGGGGCCAACGTCCTGACTTTC.

This clonotype was observed many times. The chain joins TRBV11-2 to TRBJ2-5; no definite D call. Germline CDR1 SGHAT, CDR2 FQNNGV. This CDR3 comprises 15 residues. Trimming took off 5 bases at V and 3 bases at J, with 16 bases between the two ends. CDR3 in DNA: TGTGCCAGCAGCCTCTTGGGGTGGGGTGAAGAGACCCAGTACTTC. Amino acid sequence: CASSLLGWGEETQYF. Using reference TRBV11-2 and TRBJ2-5 for the parts outside the CDR3, the full variable domain is EAGVAQSPRYKIIEKRQSVAFWCNPISGHATLYWYQQILGQGPKLLIQFQNNGVVDDSQLPKDRFSAERLKGVDSTLKIQPAKLEDSAVYLCASSLLGWGEETQYFGPGTRLLVL.

This chain connects TRBV27 to TRBJ1-1; D is unclear. The germline V and J ends were trimmed by 3 bases and 10 bases, with 15 bases remaining between them. CDR1 MNHEY and CDR2 SMNVEV come from the germline V gene (reference sequence). The CDR3 extends over 13 amino acids. CDR3 protein: CASSFGSPGLAFF. Written as DNA, the CDR3 is TGTGCCAGCAGTTTTGGGTCACCGGGTTTAGCTTTCTTT.

The CDR3 spells CASSRSFNEQFF. In DNA form, the CDR3 reads TGTGCCAGCAGCCGCAGTTTCAATGAGCAGTTCTTC. The J gene is TRBJ2-1, the V gene TRBV6-2 or TRBV6-3, with D uncertain. With 6 bases removed from V and 6 bases from J, the gap between germline ends came to 9 bases. CDR1 and CDR2 (germline): MNHEY, SVGEGT. There are 12 residues in the CDR3.

In its sample, this clonotype was seen once. The chain couples TRBV29-1 to TRBJ2-4; perhaps TRBD1 as D (6 bases). This CDR3 is built from 14 residues. CDR1 is SQVTM and CDR2 is ANQGSEA in the germline V gene. Trimming left V 4 bases short and J 0 bases short, with 10 bases between. The CDR3 DNA sequence: TGCAGCGTTGTGGACAGAGTAGCCAAAAACATTCAGTACTTC. This encodes CSVVDRVAKNIQYF. The complete variable domain, with remaining parts taken from reference TRBV29-1 and TRBJ2-4, reads SAVISQKPSRDICQRGTSLTIQCQVDSQVTMMFWYRQQPGQSLTLIATANQGSEATYESGFVIDKFPISRPNLTFSTLTVSNMSPEDSSIYLCSVVDRVAKNIQYFGAGTRLSVL.

At least ten counts were recorded for this clonotype. DNA of the CDR3: TGTGCCACCAGCCCTCGGGGCCGGGAAAAACTGTTTTTT. Encoded protein: CATSPRGREKLFF. This sequence joins TRBV15 and TRBJ1-4, with a weak D call TRBD1 (5 bases). V lost 5 bases, J lost 8 bases, and 12 bases lay in between. CDR3 size: 13 residues. Germline V CDR1 and CDR2: LNHNV, YYDKDF (reference sequence).

This clonotype was counted only a few times. The chain recombines TRBV3-1 with TRBJ2-2, with unresolved D. Trimming took 2 bases from V and 7 from J, leaving 14 bases between them. Germline values: CDR1 LGHDT, CDR2 YNNKEL (reference sequence). The length of the CDR3 is 15 residues. The DNA of the CDR3 is TGTGCCAGCAGCCAACTCCTTGGGGTGGACGGGGAGCTGTTTTTT. Amino acids: CASSQLLGVDGELFF.

The rearrangement uses TRBV5-5 and TRBJ2-2, with a weak D call TRBD2 (5 bases). Germline values: CDR1 SGHKS, CDR2 YYEKEE (reference sequence). V lost 0 bases and J lost 5, with 14 bases in between. The CDR3 has 16 residues. The CDR3 region has the DNA TGTGCCAGCAGCTTGGTCGAAACAAGGACTACCGGGGAGCTGTTTTTT. Its translation: CASSLVETRTTGELFF.

This clonotype occurred a few times. V is TRBV7-2 and J is TRBJ2-1, with a weak D call TRBD2 (5 bases). Trimming pared 4 bases from V and 12 bases from J, leaving 19 bases between. The CDR3 is 14 amino acids. From germline, CDR1 is SGHTA and CDR2 FQGNSA. The CDR3 sequence: CASSWTYRQGSQFF. The DNA for the CDR3 is TGTGCCAGCAGCTGGACTTACAGACAAGGGTCGCAGTTCTTC.

The rearrangement uses TRBV7-9 and TRBJ2-3; D gene unclear. The ends were cut back, 4 bases at V and 2 bases at J, with 22 bases in the middle. Germline loops: CDR1 SEHNR, CDR2 FQNEAQ (reference sequence). The CDR3 is made up of 18 amino acids. The CDR3 DNA reads TGTGCCAGCAGCTCCACCCTAGGACCCGACCTGAACACAGATACGCAGTATTTT. The encoded protein is CASSSTLGPDLNTDTQYF.

The chain is built from TRBV6-2 or TRBV6-3 and TRBJ1-2, with TRBD1 matching over 9 bases. The V gene's germline CDR1 is MNHEY and CDR2 SVGEGT. V lost 6 bases to trimming and J lost 4 bases; unmatched junction nucleotides: 6. This CDR3 contains 14 residues. The CDR3 region is CASRKGQGVYGYTF. The CDR3 region has the DNA TGTGCCAGCAGAAAGGGACAGGGAGTCTATGGCTACACCTTC.

This clonotype has only a few counts. This rearrangement joins TRBV12-3 or TRBV12-4 to TRBJ1-1; D ambiguous. V was cut by 6 bases and J by 4 bases, with 12 bases left in between. The CDR3 loop spans 13 amino acids. CDR3 loop: CASRPMPSTEAFF. For the CDR3, the DNA is TGTGCCAGCAGGCCGATGCCGAGCACTGAAGCTTTCTTT.